This record looks at one T cell receptor beta chain sequence and its context. The antigen remains undetermined. The data originate from a study of tumor-infiltrating lymphocytes in localized non-small cell lung cancer. About the study: The cohort mixed smokers and never-smokers, several histologies, and some post-neoadjuvant-chemotherapy samples. Resected tumor was paired with non-adjacent uninvolved lung from the same patient. Study-wide results and caveats: Not all patients were TCR sequenced, owing to tissue quantity.

Germline V gives CDR1 SGHAT, CDR2 FQNNGV. This CDR3 is built from 14 residues. V shed 5 bases and J 3 bases; nucleotides not matched to a gene: 4. Sequencing was performed with immunoSEQ multiplex PCR; in TCRdb, only in-frame clones are kept and a portion is missing. The repertoire holds roughly 8,000 clones, with around 60% as singletons. Sequenced material: uninvolved lung tissue not adjacent to the tumor. The gene calls are TRBV11-2 and TRBJ2-7, with 10 bases fitting TRBD2. This TCR derives from a human donor with non-small cell lung cancer. CDR3 DNA sequence: TGTGCCAGCAGCCCTAGCGGGGGTGACTACGAGCAGTACTTC. This gives the protein CASSPSGGDYEQYF.